Following are 13 T cell receptor beta chains from one sample sequenced in a study of long-term antiretroviral therapy in people with HIV. The run of the v3.0 immunoSEQ assay was at survey level. TCRdb's table, derived via immunoSEQ multiplex PCR, lists solely in-frame clones and lacks some. The sample comprises 20,000 or so clones, 81% of which are singletons, and approximately 6.1% rests with the top ten. The specimen comprised unsorted PBMCs, sampled 4.4 years after starting antiretroviral therapy. These receptors all stem from a man aged 30 to 39 with HIV.

V usage is TRBV7-9 and J usage is TRBJ2-2; tentative D call: TRBD2 (6 bases). The CDR3 has 16 residues. Per the germline V gene, CDR1 is SEHNR and CDR2 is FQNEAQ (reference sequence). V was shortened by 5 bases and J by 0 bases, with 13 bases between the two germline ends. The CDR3 spells CASSPPGLANTGELFF. The CDR3 region has the DNA TGTGCCAGCAGCCCTCCGGGACTCGCGAACACCGGGGAGCTGTTTTTT.

The chain has TRBV12-5 and TRBJ2-1; no firm D call. V was cut by 6 bases and J by 9 bases, with 3 bases left in between. The germline CDR1 and CDR2 sequences are LGHNT and FRNRAP. There are 9 residues in the CDR3. In DNA form, the CDR3 reads TGTGCTAGTGGCGTTGAGCAGTTCTTC. It encodes CASGVEQFF.

The J gene is TRBJ2-7, the V gene TRBV5-4; TRBD1 aligns across 10 bases. With V trimmed by 5 bases and J by 4 bases, 6 bases remained unmatched. CDR1 and CDR2 (germline): SGHNT, YYREEE (reference sequence). This CDR3 has 14 amino acids. Written as DNA, the CDR3 is TGTGCCAGCAGTTGGGGACAGGGGCAGTACGAGCAGTACTTC. Amino acids: CASSWGQGQYEQYF.

The J gene is TRBJ2-3, the V gene TRBV29-1; the match to TRBD2 covers 12 bases. The CDR3 spans 14 residues. V was pared by 2 bases and J by 5 bases, with 2 bases of the junction left unmatched. The germline CDR1 and CDR2 sequences are SQVTM and ANQGSEA. The CDR3 is CSVEQTSGRDTQYF. The CDR3 coding sequence is TGCAGCGTTGAACAGACTAGCGGGAGAGATACGCAGTATTTT.

The chain joins TRBV14 to TRBJ2-7; a weak D match, TRBD2 (5 bases). CDR3 length: 13 amino acids. The V end was cut by 5 bases, the J end by 7 bases, with 15 bases between. CDR1 SGHDN and CDR2 FVKESK come from the germline V gene. The chain's CDR3 is CASSYRELLEQYF. The CDR3 coding sequence is TGTGCCAGCAGCTACCGGGAACTACTTGAGCAGTACTTC. Based on the CDR3 plus reference TRBV14 and TRBJ2-7, the full variable domain is EAGVTQFPSHSVIEKGQTVTLRCDPISGHDNLYWYRRVMGKEIKFLLHFVKESKQDESGMPNNRFLAERTGGTYSTLKVQPAELEDSGVYFCASSYRELLEQYFGPGTRLTVT.

The chain joins TRBV6-6 to TRBJ2-5, with a weak D call TRBD2 (7 bases). CDR3 size: 16 residues. The germline V gene has CDR1 MNHNY and CDR2 SVGAGI (reference sequence). Trimming shortened V by 0 bases and J by 5 bases, and 16 bases separated the two germline ends. CDR3: CASSYSKGGGRETQYF. CDR3 sequence (DNA): TGTGCCAGCAGTTACTCGAAGGGGGGGGGAAGGGAGACCCAGTACTTC.

The chain is built from TRBV7-9 and TRBJ2-7; D gene uncertain. This CDR3 has 10 amino acids. Per germline, CDR1 SEHNR and CDR2 FQNEAQ (reference sequence). The V end was cut by 5 bases, the J end by 7 bases, with 6 bases between. The CDR3 sequence is CASSGREQYF. The CDR3, as DNA: TGTGCCAGCAGCGGCCGGGAGCAGTACTTC.

This clone came up a few times. The chain links TRBV19 to TRBJ1-2; TRBD1 might be the D (6 bases). This CDR3 has 13 amino acids. V lost 8 bases, J lost 5 bases, and 15 bases lay in between. Looked up from germline, CDR1 is LNHDA and CDR2 is SQIVND (reference sequence). CDR3 sequence: CASCPGTLYGYTF. In nucleotides, the CDR3 is TGTGCCAGTTGTCCCGGGACACTATATGGCTACACCTTC. The full variable domain, completed using reference TRBV19 and TRBJ1-2, is DGGITQSPKYLFRKEGQNVTLSCEQNLNHDAMYWYRQDPGQGLRLIYYSQIVNDFQKGDIAEGYSVSREKKESFPLTVTSAQKNPTAFYLCASCPGTLYGYTFGSGTRLTVV.

The J gene is TRBJ2-7, the V gene TRBV27; the D call may be TRBD1 or TRBD2 (5 bases each). Germline V gene data show CDR1 as MNHEY and CDR2 as SMNVEV (reference sequence). CDR3 length equals 15 residues. V was cut by 6 bases and J by 4 bases, with 19 bases left in between. The CDR3 DNA reads TGTGCCAGCAGCGCCCTGACCGGGACCACATACGAGCAGTACTTC. This encodes CASSALTGTTYEQYF.

This rearrangement joins TRBV2 to TRBJ2-5, with D hard to call. Germline CDR1 SNHLY, CDR2 FYNNEI. CDR3 length: 10 amino acids. The V and J ends lost 1 base and 7 bases respectively, with 1 base between them. The CDR3 DNA reads as TGTGCCAGCAGTGAAGGGACCCAGTACTTC. This translates into CASSEGTQYF.

The rearrangement uses TRBV5-5 and TRBJ2-7; 8 bases are a match to TRBD1. V trimming: 2 bases; J trimming: 1 base; junction bases outside the gene matches: 8. Germline values: CDR1 SGHKS, CDR2 YYEKEE (reference sequence). The CDR3 length is 16 residues. The CDR3 loop reads CASSLSQGEASYEQYF. DNA for the CDR3: TGTGCCAGCAGCTTATCACAGGGGGAGGCTTCCTACGAGCAGTACTTC.

This clone was detected a few times. V and J are TRBV28 and TRBJ1-5; no definite D call. V was clipped by 7 bases and J by 15 bases, with 19 bases between them. The CDR3 has 12 amino acids. The germline CDR1 and CDR2 sequences are MDHEN and SYDVKM. The CDR3 region has the DNA TGTGCCAGCACTATATCGGGCAGGCTCGTGCATTTT. Translated, it gives CASTISGRLVHF.

The chain links TRBV4-3 to TRBJ2-1; 7 nucleotides match TRBD2. The CDR3 consists of 17 residues. Germline V CDR1 and CDR2: LGHNA, YSLEER. V gave up 0 bases and J gave up 9 bases; unmatched junction bases: 14. CDR3 DNA sequence: TGCGCCAGCAGCCAAGACATAGCGGGTAATAGACCCAGTGAGCAGTTCTTC. It codes for CASSQDIAGNRPSEQFF.